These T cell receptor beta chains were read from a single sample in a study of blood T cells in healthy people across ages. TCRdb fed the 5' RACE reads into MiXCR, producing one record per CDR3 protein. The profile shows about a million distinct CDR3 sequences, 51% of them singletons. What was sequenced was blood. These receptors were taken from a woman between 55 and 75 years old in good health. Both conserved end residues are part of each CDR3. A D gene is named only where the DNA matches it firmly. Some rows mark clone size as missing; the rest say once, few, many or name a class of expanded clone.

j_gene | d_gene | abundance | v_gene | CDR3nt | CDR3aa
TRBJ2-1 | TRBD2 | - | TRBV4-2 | TGTGCCAGCAGCCAAGTTAGGGAGGGAGGAATCTACAATGAGCAGTTCTTC | CASSQVREGGIYNEQFF
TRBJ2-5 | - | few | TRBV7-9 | TGTGCCAGCAGCTTGACGGGAGCGTACCAAGAGACCCAGTACTTC | CASSLTGAYQETQYF
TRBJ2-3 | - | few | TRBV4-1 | TGCGCCAGCAGCCAAGGCTGGGGTACAGATACGCAGTATTTT | CASSQGWGTDTQYF
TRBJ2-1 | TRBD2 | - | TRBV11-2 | TGTGCCAGCAGACCGAGCGGGACTGCACGTTACGATGAGCAGTTCTTC | CASRPSGTARYDEQFF
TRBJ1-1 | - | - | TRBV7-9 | TGTGCCAGCAGGGGCAGTGCTGAAGCTTTCTTT | CASRGSAEAFF
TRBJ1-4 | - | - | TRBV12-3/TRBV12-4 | TGTGCCAGCAGCCCGGGACGGCTCATTTTGCGGGAAAAACTGTTTTTT | CASSPGRLILREKLFF
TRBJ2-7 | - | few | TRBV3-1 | TGTGCCAGCAGCCCGGAGACTAGTTCCGAGCAGTACTTC | CASSPETSSEQYF
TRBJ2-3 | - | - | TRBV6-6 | TGTGCCAGCAGAATAGGAGGGGGGGTCGATACGCAGTATTTT | CASRIGGGVDTQYF
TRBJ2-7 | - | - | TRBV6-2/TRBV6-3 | TGTGCCAGCAGCTACCCCCTGGCAGGGTGGCTTTCCTACGAGCAGTACTTC | CASSYPLAGWLSYEQYF
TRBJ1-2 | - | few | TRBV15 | TGTGCCACCAGCAGAGATGGAAATGATGGCTACACCTTC | CATSRDGNDGYTF
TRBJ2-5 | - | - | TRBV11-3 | TGTGCCCGGGAAGGGGAGACCCAGTACTTC | CAREGETQYF
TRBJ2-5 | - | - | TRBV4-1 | TGCGCCAGCAGCCAAGAAAGCGGGCTCCATTGGGGGAGAGGGGACCAAGAGACCCAGTACTTC | CASSQESGLHWGRGDQETQYF
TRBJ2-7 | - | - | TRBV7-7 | TGTGCCAGCAGCCCGCAAACCGGGACGGGACCTTACGAGCAGTACTTC | CASSPQTGTGPYEQYF
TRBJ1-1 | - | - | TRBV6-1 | TGTGCCAGCAGAAAGGGCCCGGCCGCTAATCCGAACACTGAAGCTTTCTTT | CASRKGPAANPNTEAFF
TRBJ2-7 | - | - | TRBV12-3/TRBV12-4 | TGTGCCAGCAGTTCTTCCCCTGGCCGGCTAAGAGACGCCTACGAGCAGTACTTC | CASSSSPGRLRDAYEQYF
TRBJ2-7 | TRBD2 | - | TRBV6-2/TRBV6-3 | TGTGCCAGCAGCCTCTGGACTAGCGGGAAGTACGAGCAGTACTTC | CASSLWTSGKYEQYF
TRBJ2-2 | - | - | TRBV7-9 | TGTGCCAGCAGCTTGGGGCTTTCGGCCGGGGAGCTGTTTTTT | CASSLGLSAGELFF
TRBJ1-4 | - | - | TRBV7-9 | TGTGCCAGCAGCTTAGACTCGGTAGGAAATGAAAAACTGTTTTTT | CASSLDSVGNEKLFF
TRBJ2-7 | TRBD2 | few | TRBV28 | TGTGCCAGCAGTCCCCGGACTAGCGGGAGAGGCGAGCAGTACTTC | CASSPRTSGRGEQYF
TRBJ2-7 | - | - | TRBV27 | TGTGCCAGCAGCTCCGGACTCGCCTTAGGCGTTTCCGCAGGGTCCTACGAGCAGTACTTC | CASSSGLALGVSAGSYEQYF
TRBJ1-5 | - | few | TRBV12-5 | TGTGCTAGTGCCCCCGGGTATAGCAATCAGCCCCAGCATTTT | CASAPGYSNQPQHF
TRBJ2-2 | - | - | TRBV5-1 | TGCGCCAGCAGCTTGGAGCGGGCGGAGGTGGGCACCGGGGAGCTGTTTTTT | CASSLERAEVGTGELFF
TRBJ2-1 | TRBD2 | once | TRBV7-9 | TGTGCCAGCAGCCGAACTTGGGATCGTCTTCGGACTAGGGACTCAAATGAGCAGTTCTTC | CASSRTWDRLRTRDSNEQFF
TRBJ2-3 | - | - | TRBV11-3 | TGTGCCAGCAGCCCCCGGACTGGGATTAGGGGAGATACGCAGTATTTT | CASSPRTGIRGDTQYF
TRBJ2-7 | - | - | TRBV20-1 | TGCAGTGCTAGAGCCGGGCCTACCTACGAGCAGTACTTC | CSARAGPTYEQYF
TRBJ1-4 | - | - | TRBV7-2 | TGTGCCAGCAGCTTAGGGCCTTCGGTTGAAAAACTGTTTTTT | CASSLGPSVEKLFF
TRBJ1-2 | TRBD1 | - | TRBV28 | TGTGCCAGCAGTGTTAACATGGGACAGTCCTATGGCTACACCTTC | CASSVNMGQSYGYTF
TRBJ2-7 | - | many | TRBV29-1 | TGCAGCGTAACCGGGACCGCCTACGAGCAGTACTTC | CSVTGTAYEQYF
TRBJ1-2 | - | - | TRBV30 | TGTGCCTGGAGTGACAAGTATGGGGCTTATGGCTACACCTTC | CAWSDKYGAYGYTF
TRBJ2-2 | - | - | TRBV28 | TGTGCCAGCAGTCCTACCTTTTGGGGACTCGCTCCCGGGGAGCTGTTTTTT | CASSPTFWGLAPGELFF
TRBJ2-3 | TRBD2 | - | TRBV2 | TGTGCCAGCAGACCCTTTGCGGGGGGCACAGATACGCAGTATTTT | CASRPFAGGTDTQYF
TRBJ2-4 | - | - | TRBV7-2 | TGTGCCAGCAGCTTAGGGACCAGGGTCGGGTCAAACATTCAGTACTTC | CASSLGTRVGSNIQYF
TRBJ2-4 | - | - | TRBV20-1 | TGCAGTGCTAGTTTAACAGCCGAGGGTATTCAGTACTTC | CSASLTAEGIQYF
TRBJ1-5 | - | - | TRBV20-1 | TGCAGTGCCAGTACCCATGGGTATAGCAATCAGCCCCAGCATTTT | CSASTHGYSNQPQHF
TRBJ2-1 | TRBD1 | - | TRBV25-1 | TGTGCCAGCAGTGATCCCGGGACAGGGGTCCATGAGCAGTTCTTC | CASSDPGTGVHEQFF
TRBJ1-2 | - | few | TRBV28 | TGTGCCAGCAGCAAACAGGCCCTCTATGGCTACACCTTC | CASSKQALYGYTF
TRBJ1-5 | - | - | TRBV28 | TGTGCCAGCAGTTCAGGTCAGGGTCTAAGCAATCAGCCCCAGCATTTT | CASSSGQGLSNQPQHF
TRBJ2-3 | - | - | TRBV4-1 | TGCGCCAGCAGCGAAAGGGGGGCAGATACGCAGTATTTT | CASSERGADTQYF
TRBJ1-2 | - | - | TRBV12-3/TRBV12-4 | TGTGCCAGCAGTTTAGAAGGGGGGTACTCTGGCTACACCTTC | CASSLEGGYSGYTF
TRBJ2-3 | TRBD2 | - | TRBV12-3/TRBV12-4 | TGTGCCAGCAGTTCCACAGAGGCTAGCGGAAACACAGATACGCAGTATTTT | CASSSTEASGNTDTQYF
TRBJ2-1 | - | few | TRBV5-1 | TGCGCCAGCAGCTTGATTCCAGGGTCCTACAATGAGCAGTTCTTC | CASSLIPGSYNEQFF